This T cell receptor (beta chain) was found in a study of T cell clonality in common variable immunodeficiency. The CDR3 is 16 amino acids. The V end was cut by 0 bases, the J end by 2 bases, with 14 bases between. Sequencing was performed with immunoSEQ multiplex PCR; in TCRdb, only in-frame clones are kept and a portion is missing. Recorded here are about 37,000 clones, none singletons. This clone showed up many times. The CDR3 is cut off 3 residues early in the read; its end comes from the germline J gene. The V and J genes are TRBV12-3 or TRBV12-4 and TRBJ2-7, with D possibly TRBD2 on 6 matching bases. The origin of this receptor is a person aged 18 to 70 in good health. Source material: peripheral blood mononuclear cells. The sequenced part of the CDR3 DNA is TGTGCCAGCAGTTTAGCGGGTGGGTGGAGGGCCTACGAG. Amino acid sequence: CASSLAGGWRAYE. In full, the CDR3 is CASSLAGGWRAYEQYF.